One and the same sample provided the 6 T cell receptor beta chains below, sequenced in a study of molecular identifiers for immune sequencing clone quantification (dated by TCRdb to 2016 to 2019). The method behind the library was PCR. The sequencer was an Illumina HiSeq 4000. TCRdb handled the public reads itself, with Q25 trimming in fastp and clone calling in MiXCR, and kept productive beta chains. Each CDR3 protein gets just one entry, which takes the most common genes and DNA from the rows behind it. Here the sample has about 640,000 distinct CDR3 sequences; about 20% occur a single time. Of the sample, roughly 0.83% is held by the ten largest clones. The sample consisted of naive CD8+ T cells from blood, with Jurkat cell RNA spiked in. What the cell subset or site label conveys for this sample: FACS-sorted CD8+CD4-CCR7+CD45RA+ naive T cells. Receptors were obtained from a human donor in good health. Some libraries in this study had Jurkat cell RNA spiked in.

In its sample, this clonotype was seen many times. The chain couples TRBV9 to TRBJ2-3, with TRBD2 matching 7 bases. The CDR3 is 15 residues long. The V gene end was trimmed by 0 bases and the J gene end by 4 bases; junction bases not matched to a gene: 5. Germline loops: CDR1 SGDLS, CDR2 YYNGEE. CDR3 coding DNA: TGTGCCAGCAGCGTAGCAGCGGGGTCCGCAGATACGCAGTATTTT. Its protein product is CASSVAAGSADTQYF.

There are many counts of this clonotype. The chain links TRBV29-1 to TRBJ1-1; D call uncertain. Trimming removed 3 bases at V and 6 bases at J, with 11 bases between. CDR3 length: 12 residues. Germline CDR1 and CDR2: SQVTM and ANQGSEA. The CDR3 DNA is TGCAGCGTTGATCCAGCTACCCCTGAAGCTTTCTTT. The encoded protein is CSVDPATPEAFF. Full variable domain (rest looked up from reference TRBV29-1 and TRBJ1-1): SAVISQKPSRDICQRGTSLTIQCQVDSQVTMMFWYRQQPGQSLTLIATANQGSEATYESGFVIDKFPISRPNLTFSTLTVSNMSPEDSSIYLCSVDPATPEAFFGQGTRLTVV.

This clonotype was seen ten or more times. CDR3 amino acids: CASSLGASGSMTDTQYF. For the CDR3, the DNA is TGTGCCAGCAGCTTAGGGGCTAGCGGGAGTATGACAGATACGCAGTATTTT. The chain links TRBV7-6 to TRBJ2-3; 10 bases map to TRBD2. Losses at the gene ends were 1 base for V and 3 bases for J; bases not matched to a gene: 7. The germline V gene encodes CDR1 SGHVS and CDR2 FNYEAQ. This CDR3 contains 17 residues.

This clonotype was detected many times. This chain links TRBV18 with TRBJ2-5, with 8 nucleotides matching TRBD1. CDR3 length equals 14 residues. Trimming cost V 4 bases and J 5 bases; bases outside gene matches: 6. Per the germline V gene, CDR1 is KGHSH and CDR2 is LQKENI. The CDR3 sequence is CASSLQGATETQYF. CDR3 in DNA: TGTGCCAGCTCACTCCAGGGGGCCACTGAGACCCAGTACTTC.

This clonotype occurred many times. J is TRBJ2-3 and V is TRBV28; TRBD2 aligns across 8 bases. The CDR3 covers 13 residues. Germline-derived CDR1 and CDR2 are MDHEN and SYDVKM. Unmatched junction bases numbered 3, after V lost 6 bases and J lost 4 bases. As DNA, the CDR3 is TGTGCCAGCAGCCTGCGGGAGGCAGATACGCAGTATTTT. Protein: CASSLREADTQYF.

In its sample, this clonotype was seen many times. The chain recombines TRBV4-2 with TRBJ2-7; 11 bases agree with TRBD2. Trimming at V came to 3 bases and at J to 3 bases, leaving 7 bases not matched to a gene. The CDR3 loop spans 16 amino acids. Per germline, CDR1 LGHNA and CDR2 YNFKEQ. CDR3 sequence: CASSHPQGLAVYEQYF. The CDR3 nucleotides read TGTGCCAGCAGCCACCCTCAGGGACTAGCGGTCTACGAGCAGTACTTC.